This entry concerns a single T cell receptor (beta chain). As yet, its antigen is unknown. Trimming at V came to 1 base and at J to 6 bases, leaving 6 bases not matched to a gene. The CDR3 loop spans 15 amino acids. Germline CDR1 reads SGHVS; CDR2 reads FQNEAQ. PCR used 60 Vbeta primers and 13 Jbeta primers. The protocol was immunoSEQ multiplex PCR, while the TCRdb copy is restricted to in-frame clones and leaves out a portion. The sample has some 130,000 clones, 85% to 90% seen once; the top ten hold 5.2%. These data come from a study of cytomegalovirus exposure and HLA in healthy donors. Study-wide results and caveats: The majority of CMV-associated TCR beta chains were reported as apparently HLA-restricted in a later analysis. The study labeled fewer than 200 TCR beta chains cytomegalovirus-associated. Data from an earlier analysis indicated that most TCR beta V segments were productive either about 90% or about 30% of the time. There were several of the most significant clusters that appeared linked to common viral pathogens in a later analysis.

This clonotype originated in a woman in her twenties or thirties in good health and CMV-seronegative. The chain uses TRBV7-8 and TRBJ2-5; 9 positions agree with TRBD2. The source material was PBMCs. CDR3 sequence reads: CASSLERLAGQTQYF. CDR3 DNA sequence: TGTGCCAGCAGCTTAGAACGGCTAGCGGGACAGACCCAGTACTTC.